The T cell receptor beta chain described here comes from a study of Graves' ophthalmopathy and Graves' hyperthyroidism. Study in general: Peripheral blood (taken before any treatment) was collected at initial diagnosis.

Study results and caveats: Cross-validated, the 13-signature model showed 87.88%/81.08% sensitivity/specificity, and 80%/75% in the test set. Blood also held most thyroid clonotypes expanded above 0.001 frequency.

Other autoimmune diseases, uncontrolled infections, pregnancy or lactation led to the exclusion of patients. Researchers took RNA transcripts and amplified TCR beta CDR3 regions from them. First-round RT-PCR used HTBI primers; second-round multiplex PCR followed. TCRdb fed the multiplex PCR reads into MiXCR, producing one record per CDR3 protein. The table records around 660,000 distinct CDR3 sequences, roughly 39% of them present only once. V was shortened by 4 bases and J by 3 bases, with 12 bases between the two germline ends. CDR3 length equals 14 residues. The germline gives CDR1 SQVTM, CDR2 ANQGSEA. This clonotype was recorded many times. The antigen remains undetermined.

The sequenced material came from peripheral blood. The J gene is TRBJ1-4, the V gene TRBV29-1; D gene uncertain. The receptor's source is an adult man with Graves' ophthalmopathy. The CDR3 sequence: CSVVSGGANEKLFF. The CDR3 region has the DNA TGCAGCGTTGTAAGCGGTGGAGCTAATGAAAAACTGTTTTTT.